Presented here are 6 T cell receptor beta chains from one specimen sequenced in a study of T cells after yellow fever vaccination. TCRdb reprocessed the 5' RACE reads via MiXCR and lists one record per CDR3 protein. The repertoire holds 80,000 to 100,000 distinct CDR3 sequences, with approximately 9% as singletons. This specimen consisted of CD8+ T cells not binding an NS4B(214-222) dextramer, sorted from PBMCs, obtained around 15 days after the first yellow fever vaccination. Receptors were obtained from a man aged 18-30 years who received the YFV17D yellow fever vaccine.

The chain is built from TRBV12-3 or TRBV12-4 and TRBJ1-1, with 10 bases lining up with TRBD1. CDR3 size: 15 residues. V lost 4 bases to trimming and J lost 3 bases; unmatched junction nucleotides: 5. This chain's CDR3 is CASSWGTGADTEAFF. The CDR3 DNA reads TGTGCCAGCAGTTGGGGGACAGGGGCGGACACTGAAGCTTTCTTT.

The V gene is TRBV7-8, the J gene TRBJ2-2; tentative D call: TRBD1 (5 bases). V lost 3 bases to trimming and J lost 6 bases, with 14 bases between them. CDR3 length equals 15 residues. The germline CDR1 and CDR2 sequences are SGHVS and FQNEAQ. The CDR3 loop reads CASSFKKGAPGELFF. DNA for the CDR3: TGTGCCAGCAGCTTTAAGAAAGGGGCGCCCGGGGAGCTGTTTTTT.

In this sample, this clonotype turned up many times. V usage is TRBV5-1 and J usage is TRBJ1-1, with 10 bases aligning to TRBD1. This CDR3 is 13 amino acids long. Germline V gene lookup returns CDR1 SGHRS and CDR2 YFSETQ. After removal of 2 bases from V and 8 bases from J, the junction contained 3 bases not matched to a gene. The DNA for the CDR3 is TGCGCCAGCAGCTTCGGGACAGGGGCCGAAGCTTTCTTT. Amino acid sequence: CASSFGTGAEAFF. The whole variable domain, filled in from reference TRBV5-1 and TRBJ1-1, reads KAGVTQTPRYLIKTRGQQVTLSCSPISGHRSVSWYQQTPGQGLQFLFEYFSETQRNKGNFPGRFSGRQFSNSRSEMNVSTLELGDSALYLCASSFGTGAEAFFGQGTRLTVV.

CDR3 region: CASSFRGRVGELFF. The CDR3, as DNA: TGTGCCAGCAGTTTTAGGGGGCGCGTCGGGGAGCTGTTTTTT. The chain carries TRBV27 and TRBJ2-2; TRBD1 agrees at 7 bases. This CDR3 has 14 amino acids. Germline lookup yields CDR1 MNHEY and CDR2 SMNVEV (reference sequence). Trimming removed 3 bases from V and 7 bases from J; junction bases left unmatched: 5.

The table lists this clonotype with a few counts. The chain joins TRBV11-2 to TRBJ2-2, with D unclear. The CDR3 has 16 residues. CDR1 SGHAT and CDR2 FQNNGV come from the germline V gene. The ends were cut back, 5 bases at V and 4 bases at J, with 17 bases in the middle. CDR3 DNA: TGTGCCAGCAGCGGACCGACAATCTCTAGCACCGGGGAGCTGTTTTTT. This encodes CASSGPTISSTGELFF.

The rearrangement links TRBV6-5 to TRBJ2-4; either TRBD1 or TRBD2 may supply D (5 bases each). Trimming cost V 4 bases and J 6 bases, with 22 bases left between them. This CDR3 spans 17 amino acids. Germline V CDR1 and CDR2: MNHEY, SVGAGI. CDR3 protein: CASSSHPGPATGNIQYF. The CDR3 DNA sequence: TGTGCCAGCAGTTCCCACCCGGGGCCGGCCACCGGAAACATTCAGTACTTC.